This TCR beta chain appears in the sequencing data of a study of blood T cell repertoires in COVID-19 (dated by TCRdb to the early 2020s). At the level of the whole study: Samples covering the acute and convalescent phases of COVID-19 were provided by collaborators in the United States, Italy and Spain. Samples were obtained from the ongoing ImmuneRACE study (first 160 participants) and from over 1,000 subjects provided by 6 global collaborators. HLA class I and class II types, where available, came from metadata supplied by the sample provider rather than from assay-based typing. A freely available public database, intended as a resource for researchers studying the immune response to SARS-CoV-2, is where the repertoires were released. The material from the prospective study consisted of cDNA or gDNA derived from T cells, B-cell-depleted T cells, or PBMCs. Subjects who had been exposed to COVID-19, were actively infected with it, or had recovered from it provided the deeply sampled blood TCRbeta repertoires that made up the dataset. Nearly every sample came with metadata listing a de-identified subject ID, COVID-19 status, age in years and sex. The paper's findings and limits, for the study overall: How much clinical and demographic metadata was included differed by source and by participant, and the metadata was provided uncurated.

As regards this clone: This clone's antigen is unknown. No much larger clonotype is one base removed from it; base qualities were not supplied.

Each collaborating institution followed its own protocols to collect whole blood in K2EDTA tubes. For TCRbeta analysis, collaborators shipped samples as frozen whole blood, isolated PBMCs, or DNA extracted from either of those sample types. TCRbeta CDR3 regions were amplified from genomic DNA by means of the immunoSEQ Assay, a bias-controlled multiplex PCR. As for the authors' bioinformatics: Nucleated cell counts per sample were estimated from amplification of reference gene primers within the assay. Sequence reads were collapsed and filtered to measure the absolute abundance of every unique TCRbeta CDR3 rearrangement. For each sample, productive Simpson clonality was calculated as the square root of Simpson's diversity index across productive rearrangements. TCRdb took over this immuneACCESS table, retaining in-frame rearrangements with V and J assigned. Such tables are incomplete; in checked studies, under half of the missing clones stem from an unresolved V gene, and the remainder is unexplained. The V and J calls and clone size come from that table; D and trimming were worked out from the DNA. A total of 150,000 or so clones appear in this sample, 75% to 90% of them only once. Under 13% of the sample goes to the ten largest clones.

This receptor was obtained from a human donor in a cohort sampled during active COVID-19. Sample: peripheral blood.

The bases are TGTGCCAGTAGTATTGTGGGGAGTTCGGGAAACACCATATATTTT. The encoded protein is CASSIVGSSGNTIYF. The chain joins TRBV19 to TRBJ1-3; the D segment cannot be called with confidence. From the cysteine up to the phenylalanine, the CDR3 has a length of 15 residues. Of the read, only the CDR3 DNA is kept; its 45 bases are in frame from base 1. V loses 3 bases of germline sequence and J loses 4 bases, and the interval between the two ends is 13 bases. CDR1 is given as LNHDA and CDR2 as SQIVND, both from the germline V gene (reference sequence).